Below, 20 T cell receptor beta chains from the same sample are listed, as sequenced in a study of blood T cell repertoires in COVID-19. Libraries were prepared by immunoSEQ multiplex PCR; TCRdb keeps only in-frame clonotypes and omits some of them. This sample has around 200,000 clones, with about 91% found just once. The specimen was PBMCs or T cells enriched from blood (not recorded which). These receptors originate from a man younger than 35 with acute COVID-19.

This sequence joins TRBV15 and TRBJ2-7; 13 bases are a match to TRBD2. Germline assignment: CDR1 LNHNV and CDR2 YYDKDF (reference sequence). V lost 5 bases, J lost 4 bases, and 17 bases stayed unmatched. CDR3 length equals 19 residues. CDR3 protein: CATSVDTSGRGPSGYEQYF. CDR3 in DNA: TGTGCCACCAGCGTCGATACTAGCGGGAGGGGCCCGTCTGGGTACGAGCAGTACTTC.

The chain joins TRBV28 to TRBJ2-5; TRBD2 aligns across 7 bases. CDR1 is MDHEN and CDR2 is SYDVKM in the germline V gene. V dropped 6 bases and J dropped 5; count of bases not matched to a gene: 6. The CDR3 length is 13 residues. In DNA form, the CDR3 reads TGTGCCAGCAGACGGACTAGTTGGGAGACCCAGTACTTC. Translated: CASRRTSWETQYF.

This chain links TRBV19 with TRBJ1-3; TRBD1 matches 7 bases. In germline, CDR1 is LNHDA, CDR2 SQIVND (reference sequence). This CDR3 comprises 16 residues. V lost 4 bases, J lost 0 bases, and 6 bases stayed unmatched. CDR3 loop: CASSTEGAGSGNTIYF. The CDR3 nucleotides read TGTGCCAGTAGTACTGAGGGGGCCGGCTCTGGAAACACCATATATTTT. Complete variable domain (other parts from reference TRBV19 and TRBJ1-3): DGGITQSPKYLFRKEGQNVTLSCEQNLNHDAMYWYRQDPGQGLRLIYYSQIVNDFQKGDIAEGYSVSREKKESFPLTVTSAQKNPTAFYLCASSTEGAGSGNTIYFGEGSWLTVV.

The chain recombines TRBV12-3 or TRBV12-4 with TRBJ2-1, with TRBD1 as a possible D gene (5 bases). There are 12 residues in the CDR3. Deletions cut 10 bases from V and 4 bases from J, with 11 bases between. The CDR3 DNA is TGTGCCACCAAGACAGCGTACAATGAGCAGTTCTTC. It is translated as CATKTAYNEQFF.

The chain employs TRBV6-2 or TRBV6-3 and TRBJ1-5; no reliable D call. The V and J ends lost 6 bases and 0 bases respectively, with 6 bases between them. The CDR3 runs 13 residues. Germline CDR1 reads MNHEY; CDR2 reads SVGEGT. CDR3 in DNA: TGTGCCAGCAGCATTATTAGCAATCAGCCCCAGCATTTT. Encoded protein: CASSIISNQPQHF.

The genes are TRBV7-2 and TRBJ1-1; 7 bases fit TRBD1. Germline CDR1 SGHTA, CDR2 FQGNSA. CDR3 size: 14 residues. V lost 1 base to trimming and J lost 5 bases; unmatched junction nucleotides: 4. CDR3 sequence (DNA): TGTGCCAGCAGCTTAGAAGGGGGCTGGACTGAAGCTTTCTTT. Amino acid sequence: CASSLEGGWTEAFF.

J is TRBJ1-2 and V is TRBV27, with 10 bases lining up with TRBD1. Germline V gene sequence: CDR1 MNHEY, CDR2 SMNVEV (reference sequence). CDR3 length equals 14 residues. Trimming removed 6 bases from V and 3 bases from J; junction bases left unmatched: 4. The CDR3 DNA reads TGTGCCAGCAGGCCGGGACAGGGGTACTATGGCTACACCTTC. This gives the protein CASRPGQGYYGYTF.

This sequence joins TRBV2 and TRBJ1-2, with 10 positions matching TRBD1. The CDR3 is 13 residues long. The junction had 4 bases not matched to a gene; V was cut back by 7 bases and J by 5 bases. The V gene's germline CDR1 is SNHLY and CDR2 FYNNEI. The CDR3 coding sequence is TGTGCCAGCACCGGACAGGGGGGGTATGGCTACACCTTC. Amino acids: CASTGQGGYGYTF.

This CDR3 reads CASSLYAGMNTEAFF. As DNA, the CDR3 is TGTGCCAGCAGTTTATACGCAGGAATGAACACTGAAGCTTTCTTT. The gene calls are TRBV27 and TRBJ1-1, with D uncertain. The germline CDR1 and CDR2 sequences are MNHEY and SMNVEV (reference sequence). V was pared by 1 base and J by 0 bases, with 9 bases between. This CDR3 has 15 residues.

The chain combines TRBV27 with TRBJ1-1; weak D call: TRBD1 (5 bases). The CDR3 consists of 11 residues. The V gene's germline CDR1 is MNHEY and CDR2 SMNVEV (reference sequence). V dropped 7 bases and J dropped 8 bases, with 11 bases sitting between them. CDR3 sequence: CASTMGGEAFF. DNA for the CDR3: TGTGCCAGCACCATGGGGGGGGAAGCTTTCTTT.

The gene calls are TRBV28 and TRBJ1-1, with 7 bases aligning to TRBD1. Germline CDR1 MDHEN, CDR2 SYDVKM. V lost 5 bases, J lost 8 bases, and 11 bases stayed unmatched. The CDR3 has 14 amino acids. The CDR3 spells CASSPTGTAVEAFF. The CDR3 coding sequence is TGTGCCAGCAGTCCTACCGGGACAGCCGTCGAAGCTTTCTTT.

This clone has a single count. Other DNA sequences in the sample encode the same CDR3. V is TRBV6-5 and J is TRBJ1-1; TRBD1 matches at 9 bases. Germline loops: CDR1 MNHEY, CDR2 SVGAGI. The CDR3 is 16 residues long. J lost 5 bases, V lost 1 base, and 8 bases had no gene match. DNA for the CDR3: TGTGCCAGCAGTTACTTGGGGACAGGGCTGGATACTGAAGCTTTCTTT. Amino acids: CASSYLGTGLDTEAFF.

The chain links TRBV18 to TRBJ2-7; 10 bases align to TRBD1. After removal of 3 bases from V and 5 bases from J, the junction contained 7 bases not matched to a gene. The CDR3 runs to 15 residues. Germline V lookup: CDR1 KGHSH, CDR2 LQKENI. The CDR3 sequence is CASSPAGQGIDEQYF. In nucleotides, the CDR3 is TGTGCCAGCTCACCTGCGGGACAGGGGATCGACGAGCAGTACTTC.

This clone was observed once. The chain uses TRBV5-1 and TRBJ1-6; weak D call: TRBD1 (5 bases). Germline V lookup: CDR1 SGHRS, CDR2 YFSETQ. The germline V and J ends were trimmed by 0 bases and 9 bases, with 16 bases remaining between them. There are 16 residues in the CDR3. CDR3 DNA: TGCGCCAGCAGCTTGGTGCCAGGGCTTGTGGCTTCACCCCTCCACTTT. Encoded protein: CASSLVPGLVASPLHF. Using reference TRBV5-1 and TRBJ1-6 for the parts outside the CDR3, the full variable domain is KAGVTQTPRYLIKTRGQQVTLSCSPISGHRSVSWYQQTPGQGLQFLFEYFSETQRNKGNFPGRFSGRQFSNSRSEMNVSTLELGDSALYLCASSLVPGLVASPLHFGNGTRLTVT.

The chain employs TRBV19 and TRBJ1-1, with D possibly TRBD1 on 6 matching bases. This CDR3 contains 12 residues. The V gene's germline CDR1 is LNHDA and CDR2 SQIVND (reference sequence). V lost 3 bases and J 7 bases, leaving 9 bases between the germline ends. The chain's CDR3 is CASSILQGEAFF. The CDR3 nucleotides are TGTGCCAGTAGTATCTTACAGGGTGAAGCTTTCTTT.

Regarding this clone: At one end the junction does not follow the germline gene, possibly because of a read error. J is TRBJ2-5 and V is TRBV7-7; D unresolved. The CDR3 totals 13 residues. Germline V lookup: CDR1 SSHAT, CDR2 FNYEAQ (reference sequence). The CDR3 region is CASSLRLQETQYF. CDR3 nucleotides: TGTGCTAGCAGCTTAAGACTCCAAGAGACCCAGTACTTC. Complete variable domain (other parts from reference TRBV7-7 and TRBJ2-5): GAGVSQSPRYKVTKRGQDVTLRCDPISSHATLYWYQQALGQGPEFLTYFNYEAQPDKSGLPSDRFSAERPEGSISTLTIQRTEQRDSAMYRCASSLRLQETQYFGPGTRLLVL.

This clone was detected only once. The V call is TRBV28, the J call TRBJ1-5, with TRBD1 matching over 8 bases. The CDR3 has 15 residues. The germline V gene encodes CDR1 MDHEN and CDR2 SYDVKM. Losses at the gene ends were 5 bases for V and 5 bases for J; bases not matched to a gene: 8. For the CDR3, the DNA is TGTGCCAGCAGTGAGGGACAGGCTTGGGATCAGCCCCAGCATTTT. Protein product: CASSEGQAWDQPQHF.

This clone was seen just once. The CDR3 sequence: CSVKAGVETGELFF. CDR3 nucleotide sequence: TGCAGCGTTAAAGCGGGAGTAGAGACCGGGGAGCTGTTTTTT. The chain recombines TRBV29-1 with TRBJ2-2; 8 nucleotides match TRBD2. Germline values: CDR1 SQVTM, CDR2 ANQGSEA. The CDR3 totals 14 residues. Trimming took 5 bases from V and 5 from J; bases not matched to a gene: 7.

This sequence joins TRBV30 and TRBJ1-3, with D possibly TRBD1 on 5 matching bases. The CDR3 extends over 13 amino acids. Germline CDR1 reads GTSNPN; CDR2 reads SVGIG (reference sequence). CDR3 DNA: TGTGCATCCTCCGGGGGCTCTGGAAACACCATATATTTT. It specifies CASSGGSGNTIYF. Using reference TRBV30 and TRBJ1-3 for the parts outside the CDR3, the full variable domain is SQTIHQWPATLVQPVGSPLSLECTVEGTSNPNLYWYRQAAGRGLQLLFYSVGIGQISSEVPQNLSASRPQDRQFILSSKKLLLSDSGFYLCASSGGSGNTIYFGEGSWLTVV.

CDR3 nucleotide sequence: TGTGCCAGCAGCCAGCTACGAGACAGTGGCTACACCTTC. Translating gives CASSQLRDSGYTF. The chain joins TRBV28 to TRBJ1-2, with D perhaps TRBD1 (5 bases). The CDR3 runs to 13 residues. Germline CDR1 is MDHEN and CDR2 is SYDVKM. V was pared by 6 bases and J by 7 bases, with 15 bases between.